This T cell receptor (beta chain) was observed in a study of T cells in localized non-small cell lung cancer. This CDR3 spans 11 amino acids. The germline CDR1 and CDR2 sequences are SQVTM and ANQGSEA. V gave up 5 bases and J gave up 4 bases, with 6 bases separating them. TCRdb's copy holds only in-frame clones and misses some; the assay was immunoSEQ multiplex PCR. The profile shows under 35,000 clones, about nine tenths of them singletons. Study-wide results and caveats: Uninvolved nearby lung showed the greatest T cell clonality, exceeding that found in tumor. Higher blood T cell density tracked longer overall survival. Out of the top 100 tumor clones, a median approximately 57 were seen in adjacent lung.

In this sample, this clone turned up once. Its antigen is not known. The origin of this receptor is a female donor older than 55 with stage I lung adenocarcinoma. Sequencing was performed on peripheral blood, taken before any cancer treatment. The chain has TRBV29-1 and TRBJ2-1; the D is unclear. The CDR3 region is CSVSGYNEQFF. CDR3 coding DNA: TGCAGCGTTTCAGGTTACAATGAGCAGTTCTTC.